This T cell receptor beta chain emerged from a study of cytomegalovirus exposure and HLA in healthy donors. Turning to the study itself: Counted in an early data release were 65 million to 100 million unique TCRs from HLA-typed donors.

Comment on this clone: The antigen remains undetermined.

CDR1 is LGHNA, CDR2 YSLEER, per germline. CDR3 length equals 15 residues. Trimming removed 0 bases at V and 9 bases at J, with 12 bases between. Study conclusions and caveats: Earlier findings revealed that most TCR beta V segments proved productive either about 87% or about 30% of the time.

The study ran its PCR with 60 Vbeta and 13 Jbeta primers. Method: immunoSEQ multiplex PCR; TCRdb's copy keeps in-frame clones and lacks some. The data hold over 200,000 clones, with approximately 82% observed a single time. The sample taken for sequencing was PBMCs. The J gene is TRBJ1-6, the V gene TRBV4-3, with a possible D match to TRBD1 (5 bases). The receptor comes from a woman in her 40s in good health and CMV-seronegative. CDR3 sequence (DNA): TGCGCCAGCAGCCAAGATGGCTCCAGGGCTTCACCCCTCCACTTT. Translated: CASSQDGSRASPLHF.